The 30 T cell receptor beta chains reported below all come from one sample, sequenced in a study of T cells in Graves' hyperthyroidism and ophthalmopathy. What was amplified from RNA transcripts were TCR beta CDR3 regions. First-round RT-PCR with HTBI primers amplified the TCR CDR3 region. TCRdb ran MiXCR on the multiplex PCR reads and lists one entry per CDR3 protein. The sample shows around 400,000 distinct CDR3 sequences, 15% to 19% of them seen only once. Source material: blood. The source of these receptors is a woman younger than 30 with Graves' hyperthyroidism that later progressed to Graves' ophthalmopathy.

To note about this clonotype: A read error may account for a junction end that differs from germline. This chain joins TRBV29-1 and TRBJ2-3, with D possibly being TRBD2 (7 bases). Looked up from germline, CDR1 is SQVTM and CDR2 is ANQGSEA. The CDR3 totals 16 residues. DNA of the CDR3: TGCAGCGTTGAACTAGCGGACTACCCGGAGACAGGTACGCAGTATTTT. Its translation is CSVELADYPETGTQYF.

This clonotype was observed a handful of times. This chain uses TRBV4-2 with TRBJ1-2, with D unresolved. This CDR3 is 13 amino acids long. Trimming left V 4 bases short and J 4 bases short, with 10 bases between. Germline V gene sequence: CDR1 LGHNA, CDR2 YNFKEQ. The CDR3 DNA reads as TGTGCCAGCAGCCCCAAGGATGCCTATGGCTACACCTTC. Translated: CASSPKDAYGYTF.

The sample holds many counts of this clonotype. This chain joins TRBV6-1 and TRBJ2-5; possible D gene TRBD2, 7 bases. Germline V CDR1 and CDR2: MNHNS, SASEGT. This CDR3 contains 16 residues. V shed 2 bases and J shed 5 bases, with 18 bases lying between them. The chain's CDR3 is CASSENGGRSTETQYF. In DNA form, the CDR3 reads TGTGCCAGCAGTGAAAACGGGGGGCGAAGCACTGAGACCCAGTACTTC.

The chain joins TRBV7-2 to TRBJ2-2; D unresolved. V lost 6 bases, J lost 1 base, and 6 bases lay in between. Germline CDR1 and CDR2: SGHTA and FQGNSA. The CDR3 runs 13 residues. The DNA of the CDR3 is TGTGCCAGCAGGCCCCAGAACACCGGGGAGCTGTTTTTT. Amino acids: CASRPQNTGELFF.

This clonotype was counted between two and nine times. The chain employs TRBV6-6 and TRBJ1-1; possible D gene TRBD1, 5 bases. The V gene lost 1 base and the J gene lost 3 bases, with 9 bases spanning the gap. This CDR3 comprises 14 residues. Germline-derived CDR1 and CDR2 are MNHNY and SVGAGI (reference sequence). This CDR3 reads CASSYFGADTEAFF. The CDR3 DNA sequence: TGTGCCAGCAGTTACTTCGGGGCAGACACTGAAGCTTTCTTT.

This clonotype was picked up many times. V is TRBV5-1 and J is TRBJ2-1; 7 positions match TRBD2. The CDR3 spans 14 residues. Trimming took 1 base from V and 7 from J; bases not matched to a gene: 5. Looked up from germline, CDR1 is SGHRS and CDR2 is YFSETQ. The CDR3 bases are TGCGCCAGCAGCTTGTGGCAGGGAGGGAATGAGCAGTTCTTC. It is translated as CASSLWQGGNEQFF.

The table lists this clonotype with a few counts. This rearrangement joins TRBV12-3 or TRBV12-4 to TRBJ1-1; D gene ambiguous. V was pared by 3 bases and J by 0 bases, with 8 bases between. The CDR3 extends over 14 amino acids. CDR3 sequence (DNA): TGTGCCAGCAGTTTTTCCCCCATGAACACTGAAGCTTTCTTT. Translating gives CASSFSPMNTEAFF.

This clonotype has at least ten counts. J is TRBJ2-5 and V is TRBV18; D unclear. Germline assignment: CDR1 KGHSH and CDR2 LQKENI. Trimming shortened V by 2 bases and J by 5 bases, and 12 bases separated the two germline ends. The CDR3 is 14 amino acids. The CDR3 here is CASSPTGLRETQYF. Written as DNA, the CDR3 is TGTGCCAGCTCACCAACTGGGTTAAGGGAGACCCAGTACTTC. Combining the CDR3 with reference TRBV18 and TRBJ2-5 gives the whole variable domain NAGVMQNPRHLVRRRGQEARLRCSPMKGHSHVYWYRQLPEEGLKFMVYLQKENIIDESGMPKERFSAEFPKEGPSILRIQQVVRGDSAAYFCASSPTGLRETQYFGPGTRLLVL.

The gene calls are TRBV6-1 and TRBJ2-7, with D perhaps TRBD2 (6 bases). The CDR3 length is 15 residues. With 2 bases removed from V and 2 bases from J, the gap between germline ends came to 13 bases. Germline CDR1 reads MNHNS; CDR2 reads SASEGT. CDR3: CASSENVAATYEQYF. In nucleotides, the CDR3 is TGTGCCAGCAGTGAAAATGTAGCGGCTACCTACGAGCAGTACTTC.

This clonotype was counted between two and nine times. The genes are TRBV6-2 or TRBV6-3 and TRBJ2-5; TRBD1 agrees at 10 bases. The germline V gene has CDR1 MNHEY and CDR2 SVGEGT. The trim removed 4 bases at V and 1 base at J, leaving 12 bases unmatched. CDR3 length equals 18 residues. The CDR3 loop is CASSFSTRDRGLQETQYF. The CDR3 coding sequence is TGTGCCAGCAGTTTCTCAACCCGGGACAGGGGACTCCAAGAGACCCAGTACTTC.

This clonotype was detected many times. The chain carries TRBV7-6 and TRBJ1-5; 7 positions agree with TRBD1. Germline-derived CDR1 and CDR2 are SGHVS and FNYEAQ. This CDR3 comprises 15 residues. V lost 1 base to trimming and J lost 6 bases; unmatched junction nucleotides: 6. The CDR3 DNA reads TGTGCCAGCAGCTTAGGACAGGGCCCCCCTCAGCCCCAGCATTTT. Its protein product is CASSLGQGPPQPQHF. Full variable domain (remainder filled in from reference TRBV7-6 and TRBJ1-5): GAGVSQSPRYKVTKRGQDVALRCDPISGHVSLYWYRQALGQGPEFLTYFNYEAQQDKSGLPNDRFSAERPEGSISTLTIQRTEQRDSAMYRCASSLGQGPPQPQHFGDGTRLSIL.

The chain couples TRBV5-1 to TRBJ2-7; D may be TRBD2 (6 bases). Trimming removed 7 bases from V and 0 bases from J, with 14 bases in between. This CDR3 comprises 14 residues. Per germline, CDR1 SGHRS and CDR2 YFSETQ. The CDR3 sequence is CASRGADLSYEQYF. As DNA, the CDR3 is TGCGCCAGCCGCGGGGCGGACCTCTCCTACGAGCAGTACTTC.

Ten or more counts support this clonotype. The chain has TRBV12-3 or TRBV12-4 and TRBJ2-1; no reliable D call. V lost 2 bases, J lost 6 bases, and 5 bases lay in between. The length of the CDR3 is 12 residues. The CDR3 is CASSLSFNEQFF. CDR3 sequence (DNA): TGTGCCAGCAGTTTAAGTTTCAATGAGCAGTTCTTC.

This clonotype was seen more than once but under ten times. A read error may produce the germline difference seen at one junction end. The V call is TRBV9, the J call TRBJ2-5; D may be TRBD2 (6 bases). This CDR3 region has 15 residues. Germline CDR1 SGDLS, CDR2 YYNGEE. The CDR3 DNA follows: TGTGCCAGCAGCGTAAGTAGCGGCCACACGGGGACCCGGTACTTC. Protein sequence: CASSVSSGHTGTRYF.

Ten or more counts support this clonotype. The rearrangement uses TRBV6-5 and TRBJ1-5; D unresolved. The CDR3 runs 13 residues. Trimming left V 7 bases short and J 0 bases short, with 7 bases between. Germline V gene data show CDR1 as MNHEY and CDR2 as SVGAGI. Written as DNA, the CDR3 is TGTGCCAGCAATAAGTATAGCAATCAGCCCCAGCATTTT. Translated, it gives CASNKYSNQPQHF.

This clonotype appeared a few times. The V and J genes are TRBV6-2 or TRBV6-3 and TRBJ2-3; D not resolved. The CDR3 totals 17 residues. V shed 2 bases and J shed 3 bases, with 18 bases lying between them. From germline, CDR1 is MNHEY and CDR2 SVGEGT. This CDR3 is CASSYPLEVRNTDTQYF. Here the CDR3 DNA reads TGTGCCAGCAGTTACCCCCTTGAGGTCCGGAATACAGATACGCAGTATTTT.

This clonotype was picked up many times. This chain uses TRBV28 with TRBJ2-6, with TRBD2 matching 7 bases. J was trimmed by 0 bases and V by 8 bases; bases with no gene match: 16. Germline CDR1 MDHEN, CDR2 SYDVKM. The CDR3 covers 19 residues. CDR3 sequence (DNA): TGTGCCAGCCGAGGGCGAGCGGGAACCCGCGACTCTGGGGCCAACGTCCTGACTTTC. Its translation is CASRGRAGTRDSGANVLTF.

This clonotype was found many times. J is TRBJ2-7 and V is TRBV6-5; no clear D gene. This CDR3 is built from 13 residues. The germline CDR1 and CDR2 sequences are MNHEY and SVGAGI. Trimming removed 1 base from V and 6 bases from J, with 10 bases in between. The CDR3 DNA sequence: TGTGCCAGCAGTTACTTAGGGCCAGCCGAGCAGTACTTC. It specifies CASSYLGPAEQYF.

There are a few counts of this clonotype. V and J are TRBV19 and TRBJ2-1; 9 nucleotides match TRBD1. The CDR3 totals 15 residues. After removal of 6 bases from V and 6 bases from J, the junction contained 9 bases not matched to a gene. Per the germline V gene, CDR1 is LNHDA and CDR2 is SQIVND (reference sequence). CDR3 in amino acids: CASRQTGTGSNEQFF. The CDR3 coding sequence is TGTGCCAGTAGGCAAACCGGGACAGGGTCCAATGAGCAGTTCTTC.

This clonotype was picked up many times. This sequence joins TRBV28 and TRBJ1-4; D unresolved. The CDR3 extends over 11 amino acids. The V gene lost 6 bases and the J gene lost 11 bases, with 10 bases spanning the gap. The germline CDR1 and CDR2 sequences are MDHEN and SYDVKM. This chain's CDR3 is CASRGNNKLFF. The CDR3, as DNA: TGTGCCAGCAGGGGGAATAATAAACTGTTTTTT.

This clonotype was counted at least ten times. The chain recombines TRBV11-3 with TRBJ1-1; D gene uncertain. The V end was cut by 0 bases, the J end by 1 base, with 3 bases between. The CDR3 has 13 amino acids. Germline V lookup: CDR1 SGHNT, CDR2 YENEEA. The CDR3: CASSLEGNTEAFF. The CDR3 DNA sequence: TGTGCCAGCAGCTTAGAGGGGAACACTGAAGCTTTCTTT.

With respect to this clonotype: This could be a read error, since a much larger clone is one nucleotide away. The CDR3 here is CASSLGSGTVLYEQYF. Here the CDR3 DNA reads TGTGCCAGCAGTTTAGGTTCCGGGACGGTATTGTACGAGCAGTACTTC. This chain uses TRBV28 with TRBJ2-7, with D tentatively TRBD1 or TRBD2 (5 bases each). The CDR3 covers 16 residues. Germline CDR1 reads MDHEN; CDR2 reads SYDVKM. The V gene lost 2 bases and the J gene lost 4 bases, with 18 bases spanning the gap. The variable domain in full, with the rest retrieved from reference TRBV28 and TRBJ2-7, is DVKVTQSSRYLVKRTGEKVFLECVQDMDHENMFWYRQDPGLGLRLIYFSYDVKMKEKGDIPEGYSVSREKKERFSLILESASTNQTSMYLCASSLGSGTVLYEQYFGPGTRLTVT.

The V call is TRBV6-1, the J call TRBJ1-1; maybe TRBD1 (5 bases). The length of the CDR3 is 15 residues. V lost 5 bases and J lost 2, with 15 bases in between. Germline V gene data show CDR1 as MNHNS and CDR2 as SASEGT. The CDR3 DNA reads TGTGCCAGCAGTCACCATCGGGACCGTAACACTGAAGCTTTCTTT. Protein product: CASSHHRDRNTEAFF.

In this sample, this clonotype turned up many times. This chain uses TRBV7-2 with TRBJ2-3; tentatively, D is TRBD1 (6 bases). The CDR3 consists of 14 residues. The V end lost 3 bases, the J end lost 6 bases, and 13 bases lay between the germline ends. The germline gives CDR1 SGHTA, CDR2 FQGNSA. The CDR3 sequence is CASSFHLGADTQYF. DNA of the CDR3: TGTGCCAGCAGCTTTCATCTGGGGGCTGATACGCAGTATTTT.

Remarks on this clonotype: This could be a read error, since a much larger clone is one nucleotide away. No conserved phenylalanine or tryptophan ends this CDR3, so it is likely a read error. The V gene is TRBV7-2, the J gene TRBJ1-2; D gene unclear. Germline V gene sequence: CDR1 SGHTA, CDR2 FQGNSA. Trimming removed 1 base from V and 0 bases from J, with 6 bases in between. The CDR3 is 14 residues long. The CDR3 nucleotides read TGTGCCAGCAGCTTAGGACACGCTAACTATGGCTACACCATC. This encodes CASSLGHANYGYTI.

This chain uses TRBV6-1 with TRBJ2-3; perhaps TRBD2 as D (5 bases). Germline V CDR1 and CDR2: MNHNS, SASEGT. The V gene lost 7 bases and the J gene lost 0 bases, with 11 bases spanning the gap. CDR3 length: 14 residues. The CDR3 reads CASTRRGSTDTQYF. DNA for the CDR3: TGTGCCAGCACCCGCCGGGGTAGCACAGATACGCAGTATTTT.

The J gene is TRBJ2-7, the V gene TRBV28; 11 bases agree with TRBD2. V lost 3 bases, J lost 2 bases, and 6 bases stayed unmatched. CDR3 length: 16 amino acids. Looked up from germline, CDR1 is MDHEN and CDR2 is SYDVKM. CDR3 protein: CASSLETSGTPYEQYF. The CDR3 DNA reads TGTGCCAGCAGTTTGGAGACTAGCGGGACTCCCTACGAGCAGTACTTC.

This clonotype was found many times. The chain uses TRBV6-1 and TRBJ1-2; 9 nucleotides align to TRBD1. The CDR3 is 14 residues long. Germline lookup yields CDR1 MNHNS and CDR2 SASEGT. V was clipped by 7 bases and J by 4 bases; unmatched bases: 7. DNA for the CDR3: TGTGCCAGCATCCCGGGACAGGGTTTCTATGGCTACACCTTC. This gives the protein CASIPGQGFYGYTF.

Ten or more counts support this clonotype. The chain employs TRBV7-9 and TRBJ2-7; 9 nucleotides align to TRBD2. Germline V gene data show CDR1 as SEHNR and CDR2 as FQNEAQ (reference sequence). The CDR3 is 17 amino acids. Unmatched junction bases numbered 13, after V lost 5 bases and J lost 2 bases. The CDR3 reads CASSLVGLLAGTYEQYF. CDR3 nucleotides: TGTGCCAGCAGCCTAGTGGGTCTGCTAGCGGGGACCTACGAGCAGTACTTC. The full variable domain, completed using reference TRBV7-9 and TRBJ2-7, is DTGVSQNPRHKITKRGQNVTFRCDPISEHNRLYWYRQTLGQGPEFLTYFQNEAQLEKSRLLSDRFSAERPKGSFSTLEIQRTEQGDSAMYLCASSLVGLLAGTYEQYFGPGTRLTVT.

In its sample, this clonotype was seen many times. The CDR3 sequence: CASSRAESTDTQYF. The CDR3 bases are TGTGCCAGCAGTCGAGCGGAGAGCACAGATACGCAGTATTTT. V gene TRBV28 combines with J gene TRBJ2-3; D is possibly TRBD2 (5 bases). V lost 5 bases and J lost 0, with 9 bases in between. The V gene's germline CDR1 is MDHEN and CDR2 SYDVKM. The CDR3 is made up of 14 amino acids. Full variable domain (missing parts from reference TRBV28 and TRBJ2-3): DVKVTQSSRYLVKRTGEKVFLECVQDMDHENMFWYRQDPGLGLRLIYFSYDVKMKEKGDIPEGYSVSREKKERFSLILESASTNQTSMYLCASSRAESTDTQYFGPGTRLTVL.